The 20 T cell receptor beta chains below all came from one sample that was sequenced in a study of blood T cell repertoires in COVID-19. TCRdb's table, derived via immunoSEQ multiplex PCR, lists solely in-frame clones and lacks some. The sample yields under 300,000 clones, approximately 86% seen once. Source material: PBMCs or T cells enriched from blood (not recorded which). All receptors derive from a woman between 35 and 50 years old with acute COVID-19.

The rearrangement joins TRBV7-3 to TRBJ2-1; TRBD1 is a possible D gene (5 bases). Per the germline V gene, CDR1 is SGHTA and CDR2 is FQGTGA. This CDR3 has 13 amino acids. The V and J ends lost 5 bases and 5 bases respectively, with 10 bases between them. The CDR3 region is CASSPGRDNEQFF. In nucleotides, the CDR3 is TGTGCCAGCAGCCCAGGCAGGGACAATGAGCAGTTCTTC.

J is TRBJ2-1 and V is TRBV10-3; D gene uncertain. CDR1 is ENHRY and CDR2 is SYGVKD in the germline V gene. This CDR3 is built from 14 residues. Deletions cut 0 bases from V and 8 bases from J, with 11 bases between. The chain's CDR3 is CAISESRPKDEQFF. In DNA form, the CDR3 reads TGTGCCATCAGTGAGTCGCGGCCTAAGGATGAGCAGTTCTTC.

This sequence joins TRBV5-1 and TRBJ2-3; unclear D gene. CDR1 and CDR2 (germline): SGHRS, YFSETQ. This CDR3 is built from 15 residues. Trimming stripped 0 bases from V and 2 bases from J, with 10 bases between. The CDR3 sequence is CASSLGPKSTDTQYF. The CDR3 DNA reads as TGCGCCAGCAGCTTGGGGCCAAAGTCCACAGATACGCAGTATTTT. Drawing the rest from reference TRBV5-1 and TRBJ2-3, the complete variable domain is KAGVTQTPRYLIKTRGQQVTLSCSPISGHRSVSWYQQTPGQGLQFLFEYFSETQRNKGNFPGRFSGRQFSNSRSEMNVSTLELGDSALYLCASSLGPKSTDTQYFGPGTRLTVL.

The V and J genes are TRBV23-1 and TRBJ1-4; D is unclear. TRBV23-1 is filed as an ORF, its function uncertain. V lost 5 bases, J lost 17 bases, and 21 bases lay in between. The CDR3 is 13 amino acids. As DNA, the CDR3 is TGCGCCAGCAGTTGTCTGTCCCCGTGCAGGAACTTTTTT. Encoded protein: CASSCLSPCRNFF.

The CDR3: CASSLRTGINTGELFF. CDR3 nucleotide sequence: TGTGCCAGCAGCTTGCGGACTGGGATAAACACCGGGGAGCTGTTTTTT. V is TRBV7-3 and J is TRBJ2-2, with D possibly TRBD2 on 5 matching bases. Germline V CDR1 and CDR2: SGHTA, FQGTGA. CDR3 length: 16 amino acids. V was clipped by 3 bases and J by 2 bases, with 13 bases between them. Using reference TRBV7-3 and TRBJ2-2 for the parts outside the CDR3, the full variable domain is GAGVSQTPSNKVTEKGKYVELRCDPISGHTALYWYRQSLGQGPEFLIYFQGTGAADDSGLPNDRFFAVRPEGSVSTLKIQRTERGDSAVYLCASSLRTGINTGELFFGEGSRLTVL.

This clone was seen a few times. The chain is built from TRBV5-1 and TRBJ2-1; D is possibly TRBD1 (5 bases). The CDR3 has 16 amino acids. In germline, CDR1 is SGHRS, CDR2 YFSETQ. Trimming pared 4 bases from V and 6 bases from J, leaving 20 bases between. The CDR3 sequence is CASSRGWGRVGNEQFF. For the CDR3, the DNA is TGCGCCAGCAGCAGGGGCTGGGGCAGGGTGGGCAATGAGCAGTTCTTC.

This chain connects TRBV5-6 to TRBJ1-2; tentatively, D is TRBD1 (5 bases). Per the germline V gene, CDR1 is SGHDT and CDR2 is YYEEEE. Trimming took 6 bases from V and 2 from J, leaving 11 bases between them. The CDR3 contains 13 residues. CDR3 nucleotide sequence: TGTGCCAGCACGCTAGGGGCAAACTATGGCTACACCTTC. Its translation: CASTLGANYGYTF.

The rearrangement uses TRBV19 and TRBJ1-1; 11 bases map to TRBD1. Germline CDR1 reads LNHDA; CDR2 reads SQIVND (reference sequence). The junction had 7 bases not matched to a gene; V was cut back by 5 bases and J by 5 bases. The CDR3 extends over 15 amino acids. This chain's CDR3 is CASSFGQGASTEAFF. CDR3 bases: TGTGCCAGTAGTTTCGGACAGGGGGCGAGTACTGAAGCTTTCTTT.

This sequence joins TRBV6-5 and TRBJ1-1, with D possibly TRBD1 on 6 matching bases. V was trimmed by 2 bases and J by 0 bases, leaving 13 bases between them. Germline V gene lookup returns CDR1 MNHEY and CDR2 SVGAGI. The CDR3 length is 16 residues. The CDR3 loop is CASSYESGDMNTEAFF. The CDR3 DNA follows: TGTGCCAGCAGTTACGAGTCAGGGGACATGAACACTGAAGCTTTCTTT.

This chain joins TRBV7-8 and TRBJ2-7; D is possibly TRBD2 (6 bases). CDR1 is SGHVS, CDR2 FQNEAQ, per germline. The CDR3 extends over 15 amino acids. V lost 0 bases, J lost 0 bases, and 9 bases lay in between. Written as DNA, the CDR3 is TGTGCCAGCAGCTTAGCGGGAGGTAGCTCCTACGAGCAGTACTTC. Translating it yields CASSLAGGSSYEQYF.

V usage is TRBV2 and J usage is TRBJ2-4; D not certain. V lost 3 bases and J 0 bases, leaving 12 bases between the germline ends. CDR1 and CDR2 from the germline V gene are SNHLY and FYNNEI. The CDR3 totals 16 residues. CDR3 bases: TGTGCCAGCAGTGAGGGTGACAAACTAGCCAAAAACATTCAGTACTTC. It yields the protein CASSEGDKLAKNIQYF.

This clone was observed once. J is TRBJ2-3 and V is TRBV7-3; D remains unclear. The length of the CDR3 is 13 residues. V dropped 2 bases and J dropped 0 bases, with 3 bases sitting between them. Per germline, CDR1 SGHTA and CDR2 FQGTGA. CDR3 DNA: TGTGCCAGCAGCTTACAAAGCACAGATACGCAGTATTTT. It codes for CASSLQSTDTQYF.

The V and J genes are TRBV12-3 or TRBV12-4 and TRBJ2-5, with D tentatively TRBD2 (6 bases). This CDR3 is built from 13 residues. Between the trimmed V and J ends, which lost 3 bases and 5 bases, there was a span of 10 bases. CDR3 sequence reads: CASSFSGPETQYF. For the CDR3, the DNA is TGTGCCAGCAGTTTTAGCGGTCCCGAGACCCAGTACTTC.

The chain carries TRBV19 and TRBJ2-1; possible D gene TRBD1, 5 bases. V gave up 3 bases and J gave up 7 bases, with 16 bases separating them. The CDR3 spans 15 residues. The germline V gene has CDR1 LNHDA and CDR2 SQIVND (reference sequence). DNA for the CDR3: TGTGCCAGTAGTATTTTTGGACATAGCTTTAATGAGCAGTTCTTC. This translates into CASSIFGHSFNEQFF.

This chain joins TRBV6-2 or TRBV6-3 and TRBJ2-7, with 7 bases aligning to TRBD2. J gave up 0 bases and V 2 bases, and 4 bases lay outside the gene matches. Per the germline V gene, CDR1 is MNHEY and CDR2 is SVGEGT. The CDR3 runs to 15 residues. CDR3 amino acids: CASSYSGVSSYEQYF. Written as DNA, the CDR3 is TGTGCCAGCAGTTACAGCGGGGTGAGCTCCTACGAGCAGTACTTC.

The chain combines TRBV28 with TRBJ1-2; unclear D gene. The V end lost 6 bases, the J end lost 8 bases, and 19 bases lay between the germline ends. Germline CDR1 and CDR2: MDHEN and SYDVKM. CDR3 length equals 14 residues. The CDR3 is CASSRLDVGSGYTF. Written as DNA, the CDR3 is TGTGCCAGCAGCCGACTCGACGTAGGCTCGGGCTACACCTTC.

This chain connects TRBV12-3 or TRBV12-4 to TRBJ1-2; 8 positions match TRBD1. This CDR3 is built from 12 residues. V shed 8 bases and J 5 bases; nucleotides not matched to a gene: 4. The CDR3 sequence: CASSGQGYGYTF. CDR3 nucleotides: TGTGCCAGCTCCGGACAGGGATATGGCTACACCTTC.

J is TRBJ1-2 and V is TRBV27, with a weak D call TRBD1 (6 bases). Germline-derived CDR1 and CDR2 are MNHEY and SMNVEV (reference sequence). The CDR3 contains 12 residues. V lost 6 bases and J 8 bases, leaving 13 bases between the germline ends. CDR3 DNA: TGTGCCAGCAGACAGGGCATAGAAGGCTACACCTTC. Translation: CASRQGIEGYTF.

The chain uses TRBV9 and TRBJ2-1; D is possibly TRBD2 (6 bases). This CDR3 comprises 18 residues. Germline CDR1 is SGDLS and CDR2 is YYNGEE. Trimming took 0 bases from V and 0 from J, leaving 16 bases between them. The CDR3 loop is CASSVGLRELGSYNEQFF. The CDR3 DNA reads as TGTGCCAGCAGCGTAGGGCTCCGGGAGCTGGGCTCCTACAATGAGCAGTTCTTC.

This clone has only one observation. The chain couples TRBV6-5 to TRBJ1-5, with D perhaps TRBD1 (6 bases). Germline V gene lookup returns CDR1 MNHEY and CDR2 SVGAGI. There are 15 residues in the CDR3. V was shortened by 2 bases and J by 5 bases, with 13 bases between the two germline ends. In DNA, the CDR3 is TGTGCCAGCAGTTACGGGGGCCCCTTGGATCAGCCCCAGCATTTT. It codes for CASSYGGPLDQPQHF.